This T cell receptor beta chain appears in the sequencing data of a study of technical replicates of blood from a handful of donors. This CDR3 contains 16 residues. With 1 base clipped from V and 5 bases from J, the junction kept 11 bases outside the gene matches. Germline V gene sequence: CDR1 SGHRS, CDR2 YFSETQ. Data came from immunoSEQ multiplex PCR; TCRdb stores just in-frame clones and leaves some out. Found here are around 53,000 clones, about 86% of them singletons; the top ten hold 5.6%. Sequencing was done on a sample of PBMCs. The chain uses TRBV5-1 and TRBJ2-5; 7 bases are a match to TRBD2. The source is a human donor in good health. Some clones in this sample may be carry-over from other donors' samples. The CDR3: CASSLIGGGVQETQYF. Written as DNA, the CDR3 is TGCGCCAGCAGCTTGATTGGGGGAGGGGTCCAGGAGACCCAGTACTTC.